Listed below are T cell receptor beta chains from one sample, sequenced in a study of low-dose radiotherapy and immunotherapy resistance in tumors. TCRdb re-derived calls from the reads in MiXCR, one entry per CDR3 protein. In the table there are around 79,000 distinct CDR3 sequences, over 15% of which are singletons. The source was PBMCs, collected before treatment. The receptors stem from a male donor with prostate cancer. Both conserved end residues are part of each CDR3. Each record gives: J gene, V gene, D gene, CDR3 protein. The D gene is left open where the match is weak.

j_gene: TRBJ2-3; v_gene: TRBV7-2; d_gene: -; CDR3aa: CAGRGATDTQYF
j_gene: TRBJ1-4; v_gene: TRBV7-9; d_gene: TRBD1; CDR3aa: CATQRQGSNEKLFF
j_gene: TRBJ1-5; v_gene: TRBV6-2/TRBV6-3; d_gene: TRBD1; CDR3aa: CASSYGTVDSNQPQHF
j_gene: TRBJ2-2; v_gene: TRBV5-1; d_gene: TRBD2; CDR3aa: CASSVLAGADTGELFF
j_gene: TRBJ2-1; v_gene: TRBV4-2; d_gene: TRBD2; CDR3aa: CASSQDRLAGETNEQFF
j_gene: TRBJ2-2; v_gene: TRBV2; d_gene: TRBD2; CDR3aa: CASSERTSGTGELFF
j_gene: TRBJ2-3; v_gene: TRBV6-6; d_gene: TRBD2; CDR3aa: CASSRPLAGGGDTQYF
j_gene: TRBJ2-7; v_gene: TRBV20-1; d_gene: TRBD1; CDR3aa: CSMTGSSYEQYF
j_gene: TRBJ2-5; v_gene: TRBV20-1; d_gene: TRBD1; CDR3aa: CSAAGQGLETQYF
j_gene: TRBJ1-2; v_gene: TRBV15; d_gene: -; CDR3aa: CATRTNGPYGYTF